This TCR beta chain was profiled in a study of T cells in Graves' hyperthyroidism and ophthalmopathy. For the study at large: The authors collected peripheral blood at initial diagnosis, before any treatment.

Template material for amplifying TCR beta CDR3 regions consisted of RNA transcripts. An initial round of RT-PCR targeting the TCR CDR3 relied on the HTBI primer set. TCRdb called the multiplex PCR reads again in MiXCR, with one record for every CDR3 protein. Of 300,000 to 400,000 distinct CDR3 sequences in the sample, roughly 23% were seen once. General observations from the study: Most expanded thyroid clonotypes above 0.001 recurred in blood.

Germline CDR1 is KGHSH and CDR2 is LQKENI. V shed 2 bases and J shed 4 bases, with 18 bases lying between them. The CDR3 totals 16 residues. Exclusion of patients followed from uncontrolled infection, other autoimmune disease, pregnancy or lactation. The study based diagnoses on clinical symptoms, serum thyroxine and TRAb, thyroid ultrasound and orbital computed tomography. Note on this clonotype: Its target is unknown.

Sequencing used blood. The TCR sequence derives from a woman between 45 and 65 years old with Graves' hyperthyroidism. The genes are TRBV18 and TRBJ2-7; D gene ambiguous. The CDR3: CASSPRSSQVGYEQYF. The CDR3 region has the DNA TGTGCCAGCTCACCAAGGAGTAGCCAGGTGGGATACGAGCAGTACTTC.